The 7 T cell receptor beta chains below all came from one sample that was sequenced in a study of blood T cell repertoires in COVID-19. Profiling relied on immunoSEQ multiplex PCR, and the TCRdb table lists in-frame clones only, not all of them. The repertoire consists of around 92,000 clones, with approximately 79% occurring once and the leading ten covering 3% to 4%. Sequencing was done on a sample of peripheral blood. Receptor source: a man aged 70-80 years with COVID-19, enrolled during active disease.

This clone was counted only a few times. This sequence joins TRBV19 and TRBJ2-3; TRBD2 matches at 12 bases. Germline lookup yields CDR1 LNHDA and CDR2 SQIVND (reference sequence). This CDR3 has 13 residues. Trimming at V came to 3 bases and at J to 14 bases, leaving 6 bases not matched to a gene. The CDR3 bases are TGTGCCAGTAGTATGGAGACTAGCGGGAGTTTGTATTTT. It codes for CASSMETSGSLYF.

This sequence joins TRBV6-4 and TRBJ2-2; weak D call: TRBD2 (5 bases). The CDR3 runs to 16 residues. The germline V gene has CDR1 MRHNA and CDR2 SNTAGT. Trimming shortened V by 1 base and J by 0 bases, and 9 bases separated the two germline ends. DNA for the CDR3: TGTGCCAGCAGTGACTACGGTAGCGCGAACACCGGGGAGCTGTTTTTT. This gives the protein CASSDYGSANTGELFF.

In DNA, the CDR3 is TGTGCCACCAGTGATGCGGGACAGGGGACCTGGGGGGCCCAGCATTTT. Translated, it gives CATSDAGQGTWGAQHF. The chain couples TRBV24-1 to TRBJ1-5; 10 bases map to TRBD1. V shed 3 bases and J 11 bases; nucleotides not matched to a gene: 12. The CDR3 has 16 amino acids. CDR1 and CDR2 (germline): KGHDR, SFDVKD.

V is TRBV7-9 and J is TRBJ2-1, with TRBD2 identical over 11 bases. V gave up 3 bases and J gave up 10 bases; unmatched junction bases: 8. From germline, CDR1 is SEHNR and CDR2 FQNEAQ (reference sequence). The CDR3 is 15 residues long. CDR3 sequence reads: CASSFIAGGPLEQFF. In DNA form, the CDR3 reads TGTGCCAGCAGCTTTATAGCGGGAGGGCCCCTGGAGCAGTTCTTC.

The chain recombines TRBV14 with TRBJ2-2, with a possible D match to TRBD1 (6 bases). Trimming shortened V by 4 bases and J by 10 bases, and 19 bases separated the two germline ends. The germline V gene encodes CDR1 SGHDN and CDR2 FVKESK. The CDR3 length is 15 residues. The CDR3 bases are TGTGCCAGCAGCCTCCGTCAGGGGTTTCGAGAGGAGCTGTTTTTT. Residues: CASSLRQGFREELFF. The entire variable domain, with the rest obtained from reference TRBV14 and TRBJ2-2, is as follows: EAGVTQFPSHSVIEKGQTVTLRCDPISGHDNLYWYRRVMGKEIKFLLHFVKESKQDESGMPNNRFLAERTGGTYSTLKVQPAELEDSGVYFCASSLRQGFREELFFGEGSRLTVL.

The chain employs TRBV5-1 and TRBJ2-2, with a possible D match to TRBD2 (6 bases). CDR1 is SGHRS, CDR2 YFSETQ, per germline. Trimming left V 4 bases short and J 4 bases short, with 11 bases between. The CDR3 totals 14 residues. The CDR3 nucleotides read TGCGCCAGCAGCCGGGAGACTTTCACCGGGGAGCTGTTTTTT. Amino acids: CASSRETFTGELFF.

Here the CDR3 DNA reads TGTGCCAGCAGCTTAGCCCGGGACAGGCCTACCTACGAGCAGTACTTC. This encodes CASSLARDRPTYEQYF. This chain links TRBV7-2 with TRBJ2-7, with 8 bases matching TRBD1. This CDR3 region has 16 residues. The V gene's germline CDR1 is SGHTA and CDR2 FQGNSA. J gave up 2 bases and V 0 bases, and 6 bases lay outside the gene matches. Filled out from reference TRBV7-2 and TRBJ2-7, the complete variable domain reads GAGVSQSPSNKVTEKGKDVELRCDPISGHTALYWYRQSLGQGLEFLIYFQGNSAPDKSGLPSDRFSAERTGGSVSTLTIQRTQQEDSAVYLCASSLARDRPTYEQYFGPGTRLTVT.